The T cell receptor (beta chain) described here comes from a study of blood T cell repertoires in COVID-19. Assay used: immunoSEQ multiplex PCR; TCRdb lists only in-frame clones, some missing. This table holds hundreds of thousands of clones, roughly 80% found once. Sequencing used peripheral blood. This sequence was found in a man aged 80 or over with acute or convalescent COVID-19.

The CDR3 reads CASSPYTGSDSPLHF. Written as DNA, the CDR3 is TGTGCCAGCTCACCGTATACAGGGTCGGATTCACCCCTCCACTTT. The chain is built from TRBV18 and TRBJ1-6; TRBD1 is a possible D gene (6 bases). Looked up from germline, CDR1 is KGHSH and CDR2 is LQKENI. Trimming took off 3 bases at V and 8 bases at J, with 14 bases between the two ends. The CDR3 sequence is 15 residues long.